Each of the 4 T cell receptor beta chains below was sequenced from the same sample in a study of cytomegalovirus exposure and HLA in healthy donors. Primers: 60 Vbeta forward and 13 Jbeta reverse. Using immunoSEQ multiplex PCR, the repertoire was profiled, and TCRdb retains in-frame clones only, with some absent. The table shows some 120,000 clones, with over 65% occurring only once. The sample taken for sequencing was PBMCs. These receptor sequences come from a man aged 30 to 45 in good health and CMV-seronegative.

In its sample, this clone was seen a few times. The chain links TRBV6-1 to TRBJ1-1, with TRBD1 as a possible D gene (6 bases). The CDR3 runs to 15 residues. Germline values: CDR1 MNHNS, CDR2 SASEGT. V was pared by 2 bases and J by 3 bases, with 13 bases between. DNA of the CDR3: TGTGCCAGCAGTGAATCGAAGGGGGGGTACACTGAAGCTTTCTTT. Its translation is CASSESKGGYTEAFF.

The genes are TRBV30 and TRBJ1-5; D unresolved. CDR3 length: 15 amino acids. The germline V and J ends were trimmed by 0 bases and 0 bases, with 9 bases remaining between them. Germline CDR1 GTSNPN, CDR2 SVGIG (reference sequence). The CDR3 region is CAWSVEGLSNQPQHF. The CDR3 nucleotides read TGTGCCTGGAGTGTAGAGGGTCTTAGCAATCAGCCCCAGCATTTT.

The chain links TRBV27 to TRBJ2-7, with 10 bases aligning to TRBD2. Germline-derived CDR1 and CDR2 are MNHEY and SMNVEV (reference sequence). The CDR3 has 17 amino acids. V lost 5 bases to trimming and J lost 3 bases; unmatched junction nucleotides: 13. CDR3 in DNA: TGTGCCAGCAGTCTCCGGACTAGCGGAGGAGGGATCTACGAGCAGTACTTC. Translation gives CASSLRTSGGGIYEQYF.

CDR3 in amino acids: CSVEARFNEQFF. The CDR3, as DNA: TGCAGCGTTGAAGCCCGGTTCAATGAGCAGTTCTTC. V and J are TRBV29-1 and TRBJ2-1, with D unclear. Trimming took off 1 base at V and 6 bases at J, with 7 bases between the two ends. This CDR3 comprises 12 residues. Germline values: CDR1 SQVTM, CDR2 ANQGSEA.